Below, 22 T cell receptor beta chains from the same sample are listed, as sequenced in a study of chemoradiotherapy in HPV16-positive cancers. Sequencing used immunoSEQ multiplex PCR; TCRdb keeps in-frame clones, though not all of them. The data hold approximately 6,100 clones, with about 90% observed a single time. This sample comprised blood, obtained from a patient who underwent chemoradiotherapy. These receptors all come from a human donor with HPV-associated anogenital cancer.

The chain links TRBV28 to TRBJ2-6; D unresolved. V lost 6 bases to trimming and J lost 0 bases, with 12 bases between them. The CDR3 is made up of 16 amino acids. CDR1 and CDR2 from the germline V gene are MDHEN and SYDVKM. CDR3 loop: CASSQRPYSGANVLTF. CDR3 DNA sequence: TGTGCCAGCAGCCAAAGGCCTTACTCTGGGGCCAACGTCCTGACTTTC. The full variable domain, in which reference TRBV28 and TRBJ2-6 provide the parts outside the CDR3, is DVKVTQSSRYLVKRTGEKVFLECVQDMDHENMFWYRQDPGLGLRLIYFSYDVKMKEKGDIPEGYSVSREKKERFSLILESASTNQTSMYLCASSQRPYSGANVLTFGAGSRLTVL.

Notes on this clone: Relative to the germline gene, one junction end is altered; a read error may explain this. This chain joins TRBV6-6 and TRBJ2-1; 11 nucleotides match TRBD1. Germline V gene lookup returns CDR1 MNHNY and CDR2 SVGAGI (reference sequence). CDR3 size: 16 residues. CDR3 loop: CASSNSGQGDYNEQFF. CDR3 coding DNA: TGTGCCAGCAGTAACTCGGGACAGGGGGACTACAATGAGCAGTTCTTC.

This sequence joins TRBV5-4 and TRBJ2-5, with 16 bases aligning to TRBD2. Trimming removed 0 bases from V and 2 bases from J; junction bases left unmatched: 4. Germline loops: CDR1 SGHNT, CDR2 YYREEE (reference sequence). This CDR3 contains 18 residues. The CDR3 DNA reads TGTGCCAGCAGCTTGGGGGGACTAGCGGGGGGGTTTCAAGAGACCCAGTACTTC. It encodes CASSLGGLAGGFQETQYF.

The chain has TRBV10-1 and TRBJ2-3; D unclear. The germline V and J ends were trimmed by 5 bases and 8 bases, with 11 bases remaining between them. The CDR3 runs 12 residues. CDR1 and CDR2 from the germline V gene are WNHNN and SYGVQD (reference sequence). The CDR3 DNA sequence: TGCGCCAGCAGTCAAGGCGTGGGTACGCAGTATTTT. Translated: CASSQGVGTQYF.

The V and J genes are TRBV27 and TRBJ1-2; TRBD1 is a possible D gene (6 bases). This CDR3 is built from 22 residues. Trimming pared 4 bases from V and 0 bases from J, leaving 33 bases between. CDR1 is MNHEY, CDR2 SMNVEV, per germline (reference sequence). The CDR3 sequence: CASSYTGLGRGLALGSNYGYTF. In DNA, the CDR3 is TGTGCCAGCAGTTACACAGGTCTGGGCAGGGGTTTGGCCCTTGGATCTAACTATGGCTACACCTTC.

Comment on this clone: One junction end does not reproduce the germline sequence, and a read error may be involved. CDR3 nucleotides: TGTGCCAGCAGTACAGGGACCTCTCGGGCCAACGTCCTGACTTTC. This sequence encodes CASSTGTSRANVLTF. The chain recombines TRBV28 with TRBJ2-6; D possibly corresponds to TRBD1 (6 bases). This CDR3 contains 15 residues. CDR1 MDHEN and CDR2 SYDVKM come from the germline V gene.

The V and J genes are TRBV19 and TRBJ1-6, with TRBD1 identical over 7 bases. The V and J ends lost 2 bases and 7 bases, in that order; junction bases with no gene match: 2. The CDR3 is made up of 14 amino acids. Germline V gene sequence: CDR1 LNHDA, CDR2 SQIVND (reference sequence). CDR3 nucleotide sequence: TGTGCCAGTAGTATACAGGGGGAAAATTCACCCCTCCACTTT. Translation gives CASSIQGENSPLHF.

V usage is TRBV4-3 and J usage is TRBJ2-7; D remains unclear. Germline values: CDR1 LGHNA, CDR2 YSLEER. The CDR3 runs to 13 residues. V was shortened by 0 bases and J by 2 bases, with 5 bases between the two germline ends. The CDR3, as DNA: TGCGCCAGCAGCCAAGATAGAACCTACGAGCAGTACTTC. Translated, it gives CASSQDRTYEQYF.

This clone has a single count. This sequence joins TRBV7-3 and TRBJ2-2; D possibly uses TRBD1 or TRBD2 (5 bases each). This CDR3 comprises 17 residues. Trimming stripped 5 bases from V and 4 bases from J, with 20 bases between. The germline CDR1 and CDR2 sequences are SGHTA and FQGTGA. The CDR3 protein is CASSLGIGTSSTGELFF. DNA of the CDR3: TGTGCCAGCAGCCTAGGTATTGGGACGAGTTCCACCGGGGAGCTGTTTTTT.

This rearrangement joins TRBV19 to TRBJ2-3; the match to TRBD1 covers 7 bases. This CDR3 has 13 residues. Germline V gene data show CDR1 as LNHDA and CDR2 as SQIVND (reference sequence). Trimming cost V 5 bases and J 4 bases; bases outside gene matches: 3. The CDR3 sequence: CASSVQGADTQYF. As DNA, the CDR3 is TGTGCCAGTAGTGTCCAGGGGGCAGATACGCAGTATTTT.

This clone was observed a single time. J is TRBJ2-4 and V is TRBV30, with 9 bases matching TRBD2. Germline lookup yields CDR1 GTSNPN and CDR2 SVGIG (reference sequence). V shed 0 bases, J shed 0 bases, and the junction held 9 bases outside the gene matches. CDR3 length: 18 amino acids. CDR3 sequence reads: CAWSVLAGGPGAKNIQYF. The CDR3 nucleotides are TGTGCCTGGAGTGTATTGGCGGGAGGGCCTGGAGCCAAAAACATTCAGTACTTC.

V is TRBV10-3 and J is TRBJ2-7, with a tentative D call TRBD1 (5 bases). The V end was cut by 3 bases, the J end by 4 bases, with 13 bases between. In germline, CDR1 is ENHRY, CDR2 SYGVKD. The CDR3 sequence is 14 residues long. This chain's CDR3 is CAISERGGFYEQYF. As DNA, the CDR3 is TGTGCCATCAGTGAAAGGGGCGGCTTTTACGAGCAGTACTTC.

The rearrangement links TRBV7-6 to TRBJ2-7; TRBD2 aligns across 12 bases. The CDR3 has 15 amino acids. Germline V gene data show CDR1 as SGHVS and CDR2 as FNYEAQ. Germline trimming cut 1 base from V and 3 bases from J; bases unmatched to any gene: 1. Here the CDR3 DNA reads TGTGCCAGCAGCTTAGGGACTAGCGGGATCTACGAGCAGTACTTC. Translating it yields CASSLGTSGIYEQYF.

The chain has TRBV11-2 and TRBJ2-1, with TRBD2 matching over 11 bases. The junction had 4 bases not matched to a gene; V was cut back by 6 bases and J by 3 bases. The germline gives CDR1 SGHAT, CDR2 FQNNGV. The CDR3 runs 15 residues. The DNA of the CDR3 is TGTGCCAGCAGTTCCGGGACTAGCGGCTACAATGAGCAGTTCTTC. Protein product: CASSSGTSGYNEQFF.

The chain uses TRBV7-2 and TRBJ2-7; 10 bases are a match to TRBD1. Germline V lookup: CDR1 SGHTA, CDR2 FQGNSA. J lost 2 bases, V lost 3 bases, and 4 bases had no gene match. The CDR3 covers 15 residues. This CDR3 reads CASSFSTGGPYEQYF. The CDR3 coding sequence is TGTGCCAGCAGCTTCTCGACAGGGGGCCCCTACGAGCAGTACTTC.

The sample holds one count of this clone. The V and J genes are TRBV5-6 and TRBJ2-6; a possible D gene is TRBD1 (5 bases). Trimming cost V 0 bases and J 1 base, with 11 bases left between them. This CDR3 is 17 amino acids long. Germline-derived CDR1 and CDR2 are SGHDT and YYEEEE. This chain's CDR3 is CASSLEGNPSGANVLTF. CDR3 sequence (DNA): TGTGCCAGCAGCTTGGAGGGGAATCCGTCTGGGGCCAACGTCCTGACTTTC.

Only a few counts were recorded for this clone. V is TRBV7-2 and J is TRBJ2-7; D possibly corresponds to TRBD2 (6 bases). V dropped 4 bases and J dropped 2 bases, with 15 bases sitting between them. Germline values: CDR1 SGHTA, CDR2 FQGNSA. The CDR3 extends over 15 amino acids. The CDR3 DNA reads as TGTGCCAGCAGCTCTCAATTGGGACTTACCTACGAGCAGTACTTC. This gives the protein CASSSQLGLTYEQYF.

This chain links TRBV2 with TRBJ2-7, with TRBD1 as a possible D gene (6 bases). This CDR3 has 12 amino acids. V lost 5 bases and J 3 bases, leaving 8 bases between the germline ends. Germline lookup yields CDR1 SNHLY and CDR2 FYNNEI. The CDR3 protein is CASSTGNYEQYF. CDR3 DNA sequence: TGTGCCAGCAGTACAGGGAACTACGAGCAGTACTTC.

V is TRBV7-9 and J is TRBJ2-6; tentative D call: TRBD2 (6 bases). The V end lost 5 bases, the J end lost 3 bases, and 17 bases lay between the germline ends. The CDR3 has 17 amino acids. Germline values: CDR1 SEHNR, CDR2 FQNEAQ (reference sequence). The CDR3 loop is CASSLMGLTRGANVLTF. The CDR3 DNA follows: TGTGCCAGCAGCCTTATGGGACTCACTCGTGGGGCCAACGTCCTGACTTTC.

The chain combines TRBV28 with TRBJ1-2; D not certain. CDR1 and CDR2 from the germline V gene are MDHEN and SYDVKM. V shed 10 bases and J shed 3 bases, with 18 bases lying between them. This CDR3 is built from 14 residues. The CDR3 is CATWLAISDYGYTF. The CDR3 nucleotides are TGTGCCACCTGGTTGGCGATAAGCGACTATGGCTACACCTTC.

The chain joins TRBV5-4 to TRBJ1-2; D is undetermined. Deletions cut 4 bases from V and 5 bases from J, with 12 bases between. CDR3 length: 13 residues. The germline V gene encodes CDR1 SGHNT and CDR2 YYREEE (reference sequence). CDR3 region: CASSPEGLYGYTF. In DNA form, the CDR3 reads TGTGCCAGCAGCCCGGAGGGCCTGTATGGCTACACCTTC.

This clone was detected only once. CDR3 residues: CASSQGHRVAQYF. The CDR3 region has the DNA TGTGCCAGCAGCCAGGGACACCGGGTCGCCCAGTACTTC. This chain connects TRBV14 to TRBJ2-5, with D perhaps matching TRBD1 (6 bases). The CDR3 runs 13 residues. Deletions cut 3 bases from V and 9 bases from J, with 14 bases between. Germline V gene sequence: CDR1 SGHDN, CDR2 FVKESK.